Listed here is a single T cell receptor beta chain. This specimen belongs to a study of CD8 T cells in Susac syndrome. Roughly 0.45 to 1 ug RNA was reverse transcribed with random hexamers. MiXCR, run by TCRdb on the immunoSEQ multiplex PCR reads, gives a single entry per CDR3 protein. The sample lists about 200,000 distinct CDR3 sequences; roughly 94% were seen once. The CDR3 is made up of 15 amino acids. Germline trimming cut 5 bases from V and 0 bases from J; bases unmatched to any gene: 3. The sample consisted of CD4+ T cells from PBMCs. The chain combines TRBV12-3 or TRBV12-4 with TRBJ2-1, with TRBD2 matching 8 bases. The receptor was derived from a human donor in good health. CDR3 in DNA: TGTGCCAGCAGTCCAAGCGGGAGCTCCTACAATGAGCAGTTCTTC. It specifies CASSPSGSSYNEQFF.